This T cell receptor beta chain originates from a study of cytomegalovirus exposure and HLA in healthy donors. PCR employed 60 Vbeta and 13 Jbeta primers. The repertoire was sequenced with immunoSEQ multiplex PCR; TCRdb's copy has only in-frame clones and lacks some. The table has roughly 150,000 clones, approximately 81% seen once. The germline gives CDR1 SNHLY, CDR2 FYNNEI. CDR3 length equals 15 residues. The germline V and J ends were trimmed by 3 bases and 0 bases, with 9 bases remaining between them. General observations from the study: The study listed approximately 160 cytomegalovirus-associated TCR beta chains.

A remark on this clone: The antigen remains undetermined.

Sequencing input: PBMCs. The sequence was obtained from a male donor in good health and CMV-seronegative. The chain is built from TRBV2 and TRBJ1-5; D is perhaps TRBD1 (5 bases). The CDR3 reads CASSDRDYSNQPQHF. The CDR3 DNA reads TGTGCCAGCAGTGACAGGGACTATAGCAATCAGCCCCAGCATTTT. The full variable domain, completed using reference TRBV2 and TRBJ1-5, is EPEVTQTPSHQVTQMGQEVILRCVPISNHLYFYWYRQILGQKVEFLVSFYNNEISEKSEIFDDQFSVERPDGSNFTLKIRSTKLEDSAMYFCASSDRDYSNQPQHFGDGTRLSIL.